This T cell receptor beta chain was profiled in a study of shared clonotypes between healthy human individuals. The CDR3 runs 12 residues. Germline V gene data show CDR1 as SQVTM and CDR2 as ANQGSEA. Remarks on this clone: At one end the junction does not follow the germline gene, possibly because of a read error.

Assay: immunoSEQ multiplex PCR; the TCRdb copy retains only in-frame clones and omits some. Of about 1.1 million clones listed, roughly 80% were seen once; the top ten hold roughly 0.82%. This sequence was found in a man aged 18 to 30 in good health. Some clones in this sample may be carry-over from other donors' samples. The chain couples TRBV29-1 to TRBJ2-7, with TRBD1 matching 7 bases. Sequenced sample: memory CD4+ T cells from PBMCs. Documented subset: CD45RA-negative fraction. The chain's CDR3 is CSVEDRVYEQYF. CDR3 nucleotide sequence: TGCAGCGTGGAAGACAGGGTCTACGAGCAGTACTTC.